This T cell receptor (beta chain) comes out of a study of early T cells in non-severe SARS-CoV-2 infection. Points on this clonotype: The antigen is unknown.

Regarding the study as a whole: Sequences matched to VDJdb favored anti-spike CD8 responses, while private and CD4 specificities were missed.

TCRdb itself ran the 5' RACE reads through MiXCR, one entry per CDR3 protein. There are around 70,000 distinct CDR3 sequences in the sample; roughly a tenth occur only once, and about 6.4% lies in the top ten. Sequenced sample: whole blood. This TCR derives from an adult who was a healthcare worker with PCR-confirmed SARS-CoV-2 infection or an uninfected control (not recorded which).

The CDR3 DNA reads TGTGCCAGCAGCTCAACCCCCTCCCAGTCCCAAAGGTTTTTT. This sequence encodes CASSSTPSQSQRFF. This chain links TRBV7-8 with TRBJ1-4, with D uncertain. This CDR3 region has 14 residues. In germline, CDR1 is SGHVS, CDR2 FQNEAQ. V lost 4 bases and J 16 bases, leaving 22 bases between the germline ends.